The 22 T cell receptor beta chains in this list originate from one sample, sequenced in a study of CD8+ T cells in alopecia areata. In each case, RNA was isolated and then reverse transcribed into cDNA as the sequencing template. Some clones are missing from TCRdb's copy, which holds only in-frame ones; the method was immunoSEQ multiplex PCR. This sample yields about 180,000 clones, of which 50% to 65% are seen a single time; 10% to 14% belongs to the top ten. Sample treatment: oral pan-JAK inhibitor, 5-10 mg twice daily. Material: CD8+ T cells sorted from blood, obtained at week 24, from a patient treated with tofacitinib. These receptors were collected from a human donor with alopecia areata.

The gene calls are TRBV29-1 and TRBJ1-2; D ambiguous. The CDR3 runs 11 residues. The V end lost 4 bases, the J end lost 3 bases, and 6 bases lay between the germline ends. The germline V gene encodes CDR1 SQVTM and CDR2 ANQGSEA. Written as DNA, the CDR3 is TGCAGCGTTGTATGGGACTATGGCTACACCTTC. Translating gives CSVVWDYGYTF.

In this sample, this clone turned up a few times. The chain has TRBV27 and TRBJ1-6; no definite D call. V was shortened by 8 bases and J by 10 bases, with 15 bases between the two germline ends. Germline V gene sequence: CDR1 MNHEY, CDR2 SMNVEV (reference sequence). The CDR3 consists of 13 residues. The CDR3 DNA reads TGTGCCAGCTCCAAGCGGCTCGGATCACCCCTCCACTTT. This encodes CASSKRLGSPLHF.

For the CDR3, the DNA is TGCAGCGTTGTGAGTTATGGCTACACCTTC. Translation gives CSVVSYGYTF. This sequence joins TRBV29-1 and TRBJ1-2; D unclear. Germline CDR1 SQVTM, CDR2 ANQGSEA. V gave up 4 bases and J gave up 5 bases, with 5 bases separating them. This CDR3 has 10 residues.

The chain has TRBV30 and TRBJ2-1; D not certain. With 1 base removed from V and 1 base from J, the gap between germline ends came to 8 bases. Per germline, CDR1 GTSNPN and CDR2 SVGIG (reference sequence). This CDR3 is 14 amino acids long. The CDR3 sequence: CAWSGQASYNEQFF. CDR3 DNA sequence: TGTGCCTGGAGTGGCCAGGCTTCCTACAATGAGCAGTTCTTC.

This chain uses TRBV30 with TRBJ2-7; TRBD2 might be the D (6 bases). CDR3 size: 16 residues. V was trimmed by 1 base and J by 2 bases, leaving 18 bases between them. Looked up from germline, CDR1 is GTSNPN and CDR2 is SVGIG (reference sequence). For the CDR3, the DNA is TGTGCCTGGAGTGCAACGATCGGGAGACAAACCTACGAGCAGTACTTC. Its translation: CAWSATIGRQTYEQYF.

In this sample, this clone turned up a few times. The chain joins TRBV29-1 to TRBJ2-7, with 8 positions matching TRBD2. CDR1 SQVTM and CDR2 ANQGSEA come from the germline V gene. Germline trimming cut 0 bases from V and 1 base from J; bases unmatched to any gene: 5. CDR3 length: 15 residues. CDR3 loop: CSVEDRGGRSYEQYF. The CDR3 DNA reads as TGCAGCGTTGAAGATCGGGGGGGCAGGTCCTACGAGCAGTACTTC.

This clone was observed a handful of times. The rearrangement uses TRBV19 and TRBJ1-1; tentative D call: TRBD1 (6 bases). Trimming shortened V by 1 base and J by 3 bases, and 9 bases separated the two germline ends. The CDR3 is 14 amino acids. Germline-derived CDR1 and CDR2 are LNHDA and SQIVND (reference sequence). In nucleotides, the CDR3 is TGTGCCAGTAGTATAGGAGGGGGTTACACTGAAGCTTTCTTT. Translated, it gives CASSIGGGYTEAFF.

The CDR3 loop is CSVEGALAPYEQYF. In DNA form, the CDR3 reads TGCAGCGTTGAAGGGGCTCTCGCCCCCTACGAGCAGTACTTC. This chain uses TRBV29-1 with TRBJ2-7; no clear D gene. This CDR3 contains 14 residues. Looked up from germline, CDR1 is SQVTM and CDR2 is ANQGSEA. V shed 1 base and J shed 2 bases, with 12 bases lying between them.

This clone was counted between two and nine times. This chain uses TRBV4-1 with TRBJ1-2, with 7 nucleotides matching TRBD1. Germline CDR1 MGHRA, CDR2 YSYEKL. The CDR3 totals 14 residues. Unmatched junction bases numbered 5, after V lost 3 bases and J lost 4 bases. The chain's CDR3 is CASSHPGQLYGYTF. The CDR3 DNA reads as TGCGCCAGCAGCCACCCGGGACAGCTCTATGGCTACACCTTC.

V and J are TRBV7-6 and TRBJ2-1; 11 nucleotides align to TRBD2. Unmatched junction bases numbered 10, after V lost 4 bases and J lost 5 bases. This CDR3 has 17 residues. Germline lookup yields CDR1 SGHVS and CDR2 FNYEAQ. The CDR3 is CASSWASGGTIDNEQFF. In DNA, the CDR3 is TGTGCCAGCAGCTGGGCTAGCGGGGGGACGATCGACAATGAGCAGTTCTTC.

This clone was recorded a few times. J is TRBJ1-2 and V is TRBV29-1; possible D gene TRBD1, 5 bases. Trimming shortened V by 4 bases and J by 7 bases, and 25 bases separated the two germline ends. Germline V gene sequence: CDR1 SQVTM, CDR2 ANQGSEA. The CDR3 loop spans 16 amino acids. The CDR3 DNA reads TGCAGCGTTGCCTCCGTTAGGCAGGGATTGGCGCGTGGCTACACCTTC. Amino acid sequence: CSVASVRQGLARGYTF.

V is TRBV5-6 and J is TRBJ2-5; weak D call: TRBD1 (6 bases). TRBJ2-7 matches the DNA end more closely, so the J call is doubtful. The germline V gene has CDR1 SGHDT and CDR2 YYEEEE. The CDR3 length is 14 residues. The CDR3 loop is CASSSGTTSYEQYF. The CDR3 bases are TGTGCCAGCAGCTCCGGGACAACCTCCTACGAGCAGTACTTC.

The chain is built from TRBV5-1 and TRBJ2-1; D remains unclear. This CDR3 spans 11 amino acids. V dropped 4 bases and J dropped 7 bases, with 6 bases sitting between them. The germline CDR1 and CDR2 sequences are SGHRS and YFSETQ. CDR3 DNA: TGCGCCAGCAGCATCGGTAATGAGCAGTTCTTC. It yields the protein CASSIGNEQFF.

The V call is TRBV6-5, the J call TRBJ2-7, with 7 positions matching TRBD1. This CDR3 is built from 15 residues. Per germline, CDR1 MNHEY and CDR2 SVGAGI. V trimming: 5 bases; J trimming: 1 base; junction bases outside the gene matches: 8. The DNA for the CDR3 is TGTGCCAGCAGTCGCCGGGACAGTGATTCCTACGAGCAGTACTTC. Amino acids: CASSRRDSDSYEQYF.

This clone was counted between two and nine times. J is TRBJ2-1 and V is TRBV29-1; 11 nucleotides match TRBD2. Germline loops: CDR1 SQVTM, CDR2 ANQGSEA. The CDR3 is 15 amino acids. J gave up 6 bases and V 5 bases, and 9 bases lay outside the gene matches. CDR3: CSVYPRGTSGNEQFF. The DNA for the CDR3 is TGCAGCGTTTATCCAAGGGGGACTAGCGGCAATGAGCAGTTCTTC.

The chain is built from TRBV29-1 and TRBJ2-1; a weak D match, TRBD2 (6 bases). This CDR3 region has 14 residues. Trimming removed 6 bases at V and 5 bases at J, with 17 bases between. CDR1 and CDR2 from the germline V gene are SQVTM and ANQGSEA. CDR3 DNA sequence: TGCAGCGTCCCCTCGGGCAGGGAGGACAATGAGCAGTTCTTC. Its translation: CSVPSGREDNEQFF.

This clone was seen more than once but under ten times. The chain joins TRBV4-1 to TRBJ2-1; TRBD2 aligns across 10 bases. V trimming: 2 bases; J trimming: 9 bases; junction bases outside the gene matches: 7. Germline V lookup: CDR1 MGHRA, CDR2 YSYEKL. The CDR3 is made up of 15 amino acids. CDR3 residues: CASSQLAGARGEQFF. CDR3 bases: TGCGCCAGCAGCCAACTAGCGGGGGCCCGTGGTGAGCAGTTCTTC.

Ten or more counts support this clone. CDR3 in amino acids: CASSPPYMTGSNEKLFF. CDR3 in DNA: TGTGCCAGCTCACCACCCTACATGACAGGGTCTAATGAAAAACTGTTTTTT. This rearrangement joins TRBV18 to TRBJ1-4; 7 bases map to TRBD1. Germline assignment: CDR1 KGHSH and CDR2 LQKENI. The CDR3 spans 17 residues. Trimming took 0 bases from V and 3 from J; bases not matched to a gene: 7.

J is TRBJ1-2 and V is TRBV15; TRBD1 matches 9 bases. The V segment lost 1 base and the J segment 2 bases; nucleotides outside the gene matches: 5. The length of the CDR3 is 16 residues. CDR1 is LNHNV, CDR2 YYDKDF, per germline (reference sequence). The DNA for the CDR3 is TGTGCCACCAGCAGAGGTCGGGGGACAGGGAACTATGGCTACACCTTC. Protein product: CATSRGRGTGNYGYTF.

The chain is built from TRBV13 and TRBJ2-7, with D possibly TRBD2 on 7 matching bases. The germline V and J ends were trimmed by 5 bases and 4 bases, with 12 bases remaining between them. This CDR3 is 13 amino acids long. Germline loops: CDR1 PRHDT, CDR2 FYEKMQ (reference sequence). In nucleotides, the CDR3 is TGTGCCAGCAGCGAAGGGGGGGCTTACGAGCAGTACTTC. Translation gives CASSEGGAYEQYF.

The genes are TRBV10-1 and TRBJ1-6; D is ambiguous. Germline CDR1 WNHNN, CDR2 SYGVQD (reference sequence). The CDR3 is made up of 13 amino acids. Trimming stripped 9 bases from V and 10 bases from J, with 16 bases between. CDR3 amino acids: CAREPYMYSPLHF. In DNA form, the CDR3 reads TGCGCCAGGGAACCTTACATGTACTCACCCCTCCACTTT.

The DNA for the CDR3 is TGTGCCAGCAGTTACCCCCCAGGGGAGCGAGTAAGGACCCAGCATTTT. The encoded protein is CASSYPPGERVRTQHF. The chain joins TRBV6-6 to TRBJ1-5; a possible D gene is TRBD1 (6 bases). V was cut by 2 bases and J by 11 bases, with 22 bases left in between. Germline values: CDR1 MNHNY, CDR2 SVGAGI (reference sequence). The CDR3 loop spans 16 amino acids.